This TCR beta chain appears in the sequencing data of a study of cytomegalovirus exposure and HLA in healthy donors. Study background: Among several hundred genotyped donors, around 80% fell in the Caucasian-associated ancestry cluster.

The PCR used 60 Vbeta and 13 Jbeta primers. Using immunoSEQ multiplex PCR, the repertoire was profiled, and TCRdb retains in-frame clones only, with some absent. This table holds 65,000 to 70,000 clones, roughly four fifths found once. Study-wide results and limits: Altogether, 150 to 200 TCR beta chains were recorded as cytomegalovirus-associated.

On this clone itself: Antigen specificity is unknown.

Sequencing was done on a sample of PBMCs. This receptor was obtained from a man over 45 in good health and CMV-seronegative.

CDR3 sequence (DNA): TGTGCCATCGGACGGGACTACGAGCAGTACTTC. It translates to CAIGRDYEQYF. The chain links TRBV10-3 to TRBJ2-7; D is possibly TRBD2 (5 bases). V dropped 8 bases and J dropped 3 bases, with 8 bases sitting between them. Germline CDR1 and CDR2: ENHRY and SYGVKD. The CDR3 spans 11 residues.